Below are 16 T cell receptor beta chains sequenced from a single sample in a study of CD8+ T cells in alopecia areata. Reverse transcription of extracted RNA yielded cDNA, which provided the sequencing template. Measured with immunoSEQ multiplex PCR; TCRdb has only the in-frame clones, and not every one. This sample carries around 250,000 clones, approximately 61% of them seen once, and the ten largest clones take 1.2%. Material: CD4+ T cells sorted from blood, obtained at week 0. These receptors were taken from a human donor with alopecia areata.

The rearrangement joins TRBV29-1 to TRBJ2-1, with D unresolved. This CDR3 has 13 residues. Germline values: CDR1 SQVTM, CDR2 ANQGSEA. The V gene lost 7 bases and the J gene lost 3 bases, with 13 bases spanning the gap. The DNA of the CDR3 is TGCAGCGCTCCCTCTAACAGCTACAATGAGCAGTTCTTC. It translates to CSAPSNSYNEQFF.

CDR3 residues: CASSRNSGANVLTF. In DNA, the CDR3 is TGTGCCAGCAGCAGAAACTCTGGGGCCAACGTCCTGACTTTC. The V and J genes are TRBV6-1 and TRBJ2-6; no clear D. V lost 6 bases, J lost 0 bases, and 6 bases lay in between. There are 14 residues in the CDR3. CDR1 MNHNS and CDR2 SASEGT come from the germline V gene.

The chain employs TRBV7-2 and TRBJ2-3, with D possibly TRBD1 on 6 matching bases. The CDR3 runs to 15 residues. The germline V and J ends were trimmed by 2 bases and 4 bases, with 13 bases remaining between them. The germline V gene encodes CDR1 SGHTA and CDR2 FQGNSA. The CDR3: CASSLQQGRADTQYF. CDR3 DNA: TGTGCCAGCAGCTTACAACAGGGAAGGGCAGATACGCAGTATTTT.

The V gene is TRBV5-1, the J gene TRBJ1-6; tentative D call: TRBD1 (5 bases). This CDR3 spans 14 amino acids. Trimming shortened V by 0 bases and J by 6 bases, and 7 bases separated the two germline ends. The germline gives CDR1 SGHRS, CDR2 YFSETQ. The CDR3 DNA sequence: TGCGCCAGCAGCTTGGACAGGTCTAATTCACCCCTCCACTTT. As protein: CASSLDRSNSPLHF.

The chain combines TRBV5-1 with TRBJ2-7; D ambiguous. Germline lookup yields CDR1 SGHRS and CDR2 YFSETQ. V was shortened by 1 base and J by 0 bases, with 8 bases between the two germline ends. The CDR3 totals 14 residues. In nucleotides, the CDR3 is TGCGCCAGCAGCTTGCTAAAGAGCTCCTACGAGCAGTACTTC. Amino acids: CASSLLKSSYEQYF.

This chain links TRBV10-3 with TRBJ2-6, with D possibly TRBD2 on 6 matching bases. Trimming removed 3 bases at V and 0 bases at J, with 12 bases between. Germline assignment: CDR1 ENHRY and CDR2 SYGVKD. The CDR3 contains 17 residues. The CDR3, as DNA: TGTGCCATCAGTGATCCGGGACTGTCCTCTGGGGCCAACGTCCTGACTTTC. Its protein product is CAISDPGLSSGANVLTF.

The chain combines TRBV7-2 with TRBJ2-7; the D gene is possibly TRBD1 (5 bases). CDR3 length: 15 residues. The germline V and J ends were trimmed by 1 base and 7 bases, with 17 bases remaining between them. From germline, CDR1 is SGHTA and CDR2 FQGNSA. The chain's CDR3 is CASSLVVGATTEQYF. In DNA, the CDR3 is TGTGCCAGCAGCTTAGTGGTAGGGGCAACTACAGAGCAGTACTTC.

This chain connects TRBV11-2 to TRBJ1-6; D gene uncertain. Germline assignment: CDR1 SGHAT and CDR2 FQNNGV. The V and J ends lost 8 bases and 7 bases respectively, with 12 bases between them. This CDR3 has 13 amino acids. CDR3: CASGSGQNSPLHF. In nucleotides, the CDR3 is TGTGCCAGCGGCTCCGGGCAGAATTCACCCCTCCACTTT.

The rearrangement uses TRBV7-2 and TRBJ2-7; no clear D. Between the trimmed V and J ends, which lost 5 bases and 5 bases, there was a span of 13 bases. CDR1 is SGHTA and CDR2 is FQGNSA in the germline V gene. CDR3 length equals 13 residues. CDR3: CASSGIGKNEQYF. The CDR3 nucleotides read TGTGCCAGCAGCGGGATTGGCAAGAACGAGCAGTACTTC. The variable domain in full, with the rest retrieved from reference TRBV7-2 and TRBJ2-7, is GAGVSQSPSNKVTEKGKDVELRCDPISGHTALYWYRQSLGQGLEFLIYFQGNSAPDKSGLPSDRFSAERTGGSVSTLTIQRTQQEDSAVYLCASSGIGKNEQYFGPGTRLTVT.

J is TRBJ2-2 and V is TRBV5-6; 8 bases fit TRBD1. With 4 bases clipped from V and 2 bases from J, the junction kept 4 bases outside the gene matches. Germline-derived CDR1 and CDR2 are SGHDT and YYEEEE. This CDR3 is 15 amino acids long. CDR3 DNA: TGTGCCAGCAGCCCTGACAGGGGAAACACCGGGGAGCTGTTTTTT. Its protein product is CASSPDRGNTGELFF. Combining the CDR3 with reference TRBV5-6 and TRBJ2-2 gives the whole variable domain DAGVTQSPTHLIKTRGQQVTLRCSPKSGHDTVSWYQQALGQGPQFIFQYYEEEERQRGNFPDRFSGHQFPNYSSELNVNALLLGDSALYLCASSPDRGNTGELFFGEGSRLTVL.

The CDR3 spells CASRDWAQSYEQYF. CDR3 bases: TGTGCCAGCAGGGATTGGGCCCAATCCTACGAGCAGTACTTC. The chain has TRBV7-9 and TRBJ2-7; D is undetermined. The CDR3 extends over 14 amino acids. V lost 6 bases and J 1 base, leaving 13 bases between the germline ends. CDR1 is SEHNR, CDR2 FQNEAQ, per germline (reference sequence).

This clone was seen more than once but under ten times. This chain's CDR3 is CSVANGVAGEQFF. The DNA for the CDR3 is TGCAGCGTAGCCAACGGTGTAGCAGGTGAGCAGTTCTTC. The chain combines TRBV29-1 with TRBJ2-1; no reliable D call. The CDR3 runs 13 residues. Per germline, CDR1 SQVTM and CDR2 ANQGSEA. The germline V and J ends were trimmed by 6 bases and 9 bases, with 18 bases remaining between them.

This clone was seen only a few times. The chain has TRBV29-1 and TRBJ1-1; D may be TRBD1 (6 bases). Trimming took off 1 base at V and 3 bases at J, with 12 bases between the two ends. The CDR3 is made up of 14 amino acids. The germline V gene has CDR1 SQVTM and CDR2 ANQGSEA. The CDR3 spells CSVEARQVDTEAFF. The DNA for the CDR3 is TGCAGCGTTGAAGCACGACAGGTGGACACTGAAGCTTTCTTT.

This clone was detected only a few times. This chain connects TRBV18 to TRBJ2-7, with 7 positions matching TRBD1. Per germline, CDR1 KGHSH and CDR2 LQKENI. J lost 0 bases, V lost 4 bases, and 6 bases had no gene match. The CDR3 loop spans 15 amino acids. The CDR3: CASSRETGTSYEQYF. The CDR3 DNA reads TGTGCCAGCTCACGGGAGACAGGGACCTCCTACGAGCAGTACTTC.

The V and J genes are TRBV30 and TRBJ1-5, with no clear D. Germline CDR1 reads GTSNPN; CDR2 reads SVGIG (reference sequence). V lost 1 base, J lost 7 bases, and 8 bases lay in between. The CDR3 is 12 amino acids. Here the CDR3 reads CAWSGSRQPQHF. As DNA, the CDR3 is TGTGCCTGGAGTGGAAGTCGCCAGCCCCAGCATTTT.

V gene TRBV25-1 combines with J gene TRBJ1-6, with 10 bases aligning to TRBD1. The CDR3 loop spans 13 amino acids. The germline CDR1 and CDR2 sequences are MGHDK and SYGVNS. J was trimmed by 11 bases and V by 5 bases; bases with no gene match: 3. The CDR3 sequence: CASSKGQGTPLHF. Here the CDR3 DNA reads TGTGCCAGCAGTAAGGGACAGGGGACACCCCTCCACTTT.